Here is one T cell receptor beta chain with its context. The target antigen is unknown. This specimen comes from a study of T cell responses to AZD1222 COVID-19 vaccine. CDR1 and CDR2 (germline): SGHDN, FVKESK. CDR3 length: 13 residues. Deletions cut 1 base from V and 4 bases from J, with 7 bases between. Profiling relied on immunoSEQ multiplex PCR, and the TCRdb table lists in-frame clones only, not all of them. The table shows 150,000 to 200,000 clones, with around 94% occurring only once. The study's findings and limits: The span of vaccine-associated CD4 TCRs extended across spike, with dominance at 160-218 and 743-854.

J is TRBJ1-1 and V is TRBV14, with D uncertain. Here the sequenced sample was peripheral blood, taken 28 days after the second AZD1222 dose. This TCR came from an adult who received the AZD1222 COVID-19 vaccine. CDR3 sequence (DNA): TGTGCCAGCAGCCAAGGGATCCTCACTGAAGCTTTCTTT. Translated: CASSQGILTEAFF. The full variable domain, completed using reference TRBV14 and TRBJ1-1, is EAGVTQFPSHSVIEKGQTVTLRCDPISGHDNLYWYRRVMGKEIKFLLHFVKESKQDESGMPNNRFLAERTGGTYSTLKVQPAELEDSGVYFCASSQGILTEAFFGQGTRLTVV.